Shown below are 8 T cell receptor beta chains from a single sample sequenced in a study of beta chain features in type 1 diabetes. Study observations and caveats: Researchers report that Type 1 diabetes patients had moderately but significantly shorter TCRB CDR3s across all four CD4+ subsets.

The authors reverse transcribed all of the isolated RNA, so sequencing captured expressed TCRB transcripts. Assay: immunoSEQ multiplex PCR; the TCRdb copy retains only in-frame clones and omits some. This sample yields 550,000 to 850,000 clones, of which under 15% are seen a single time; roughly 0.022% belongs to the top ten. These TCRs are of unknown antigen specificity. The material sequenced was naive CD4+ T cells from blood. Every receptor here comes from a man aged 18-30 years with type 1 diabetes.

Of note for this clone: This same CDR3 is encoded by further DNA sequences in the sample. J is TRBJ1-1 and V is TRBV18, with D unresolved. CDR1 KGHSH and CDR2 LQKENI come from the germline V gene. V shed 6 bases and J shed 1 base, with 9 bases lying between them. The CDR3 length is 13 residues. The CDR3 is CASSPVENTEAFF. CDR3 bases: TGTGCCAGCTCCCCCGTAGAGAACACTGAAGCTTTCTTT.

The chain combines TRBV2 with TRBJ2-7; a weak D match, TRBD1 (6 bases). The V gene lost 7 bases and the J gene lost 2 bases, with 15 bases spanning the gap. The CDR3 consists of 14 residues. Germline loops: CDR1 SNHLY, CDR2 FYNNEI. The CDR3, as DNA: TGTGCCAGCACGACCCAGGGGCTTACCTACGAGCAGTACTTC. Translating gives CASTTQGLTYEQYF.

CDR3 nucleotides: TGTGCCAGCAGCTTAGCCTCTTATCTGGAGGGTACGCAGTATTTT. Encoded protein: CASSLASYLEGTQYF. This sequence joins TRBV7-2 and TRBJ2-3; D possibly corresponds to TRBD2 (6 bases). The CDR3 runs 15 residues. V dropped 0 bases and J dropped 8 bases, with 15 bases sitting between them. Germline V gene data show CDR1 as SGHTA and CDR2 as FQGNSA. The full variable domain, completed using reference TRBV7-2 and TRBJ2-3, is GAGVSQSPSNKVTEKGKDVELRCDPISGHTALYWYRQSLGQGLEFLIYFQGNSAPDKSGLPSDRFSAERTGGSVSTLTIQRTQQEDSAVYLCASSLASYLEGTQYFGPGTRLTVL.

The chain joins TRBV7-9 to TRBJ1-6, with D tentatively TRBD1 (5 bases). V lost 5 bases and J 7 bases, leaving 27 bases between the germline ends. Germline loops: CDR1 SEHNR, CDR2 FQNEAQ (reference sequence). This CDR3 is built from 19 residues. Here the CDR3 DNA reads TGTGCCAGCAGCGCGTCCGGGACGGATTACAACCAGCCGAATTCACCCCTCCACTTT. Encoded protein: CASSASGTDYNQPNSPLHF.

As to this clone: Distinct nucleotide sequences in the sample also encode this CDR3. This sequence joins TRBV28 and TRBJ2-1; 7 bases are shared with TRBD1. Looked up from germline, CDR1 is MDHEN and CDR2 is SYDVKM. The CDR3 is 14 amino acids. Unmatched junction bases numbered 5, after V lost 4 bases and J lost 5 bases. The CDR3 protein is CASSSPGTDNEQFF. The CDR3 DNA is TGTGCCAGCAGTTCTCCGGGGACAGACAATGAGCAGTTCTTC. The complete variable domain, with remaining parts taken from reference TRBV28 and TRBJ2-1, reads DVKVTQSSRYLVKRTGEKVFLECVQDMDHENMFWYRQDPGLGLRLIYFSYDVKMKEKGDIPEGYSVSREKKERFSLILESASTNQTSMYLCASSSPGTDNEQFFGPGTRLTVL.

This clone was counted between two and nine times. This chain uses TRBV2 with TRBJ1-2; D might be TRBD1 (5 bases). This CDR3 comprises 14 residues. V was clipped by 5 bases and J by 6 bases, with 16 bases between them. The V gene's germline CDR1 is SNHLY and CDR2 FYNNEI. DNA of the CDR3: TGTGCCAGCAGTAATCAGGGTCATGGGGATGGCTACACCTTC. It specifies CASSNQGHGDGYTF.

The chain is built from TRBV2 and TRBJ1-1; 7 bases match TRBD1. The CDR3 consists of 13 residues. J was trimmed by 0 bases and V by 8 bases; bases with no gene match: 3. Germline CDR1 SNHLY, CDR2 FYNNEI. The CDR3 here is CASRTGLNTEAFF. In DNA form, the CDR3 reads TGTGCCAGCCGGACAGGCTTGAACACTGAAGCTTTCTTT.

This chain links TRBV4-2 with TRBJ2-3; D possibly matches TRBD1 or TRBD2 (5 bases each). Germline V gene sequence: CDR1 LGHNA, CDR2 YNFKEQ. This CDR3 spans 16 amino acids. V was clipped by 1 base and J by 2 bases, with 13 bases between them. CDR3 bases: TGTGCCAGCAGCCAAGGGTGGGGGACGATCACAGATACGCAGTATTTT. This codes for CASSQGWGTITDTQYF.